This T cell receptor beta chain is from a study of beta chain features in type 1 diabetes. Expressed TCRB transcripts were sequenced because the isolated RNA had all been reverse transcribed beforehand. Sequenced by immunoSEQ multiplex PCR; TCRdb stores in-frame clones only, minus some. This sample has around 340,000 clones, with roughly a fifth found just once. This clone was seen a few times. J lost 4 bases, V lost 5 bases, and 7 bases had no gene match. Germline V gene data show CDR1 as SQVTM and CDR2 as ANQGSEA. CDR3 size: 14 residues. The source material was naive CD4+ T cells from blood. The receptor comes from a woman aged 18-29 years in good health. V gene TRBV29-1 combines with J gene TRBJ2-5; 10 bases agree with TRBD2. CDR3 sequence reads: CSVSSGGGRETQYF. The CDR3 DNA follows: TGCAGCGTTAGCAGCGGGGGGGGACGAGAGACCCAGTACTTC.